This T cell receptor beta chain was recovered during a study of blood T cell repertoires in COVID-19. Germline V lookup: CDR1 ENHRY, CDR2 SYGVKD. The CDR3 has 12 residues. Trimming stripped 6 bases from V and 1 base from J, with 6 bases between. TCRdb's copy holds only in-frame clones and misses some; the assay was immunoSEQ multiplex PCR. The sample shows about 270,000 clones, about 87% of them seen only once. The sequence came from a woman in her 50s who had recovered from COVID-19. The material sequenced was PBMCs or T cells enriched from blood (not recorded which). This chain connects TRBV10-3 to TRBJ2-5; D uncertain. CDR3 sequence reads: CAISRGQETQYF. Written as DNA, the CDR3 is TGTGCCATCAGCCGAGGCCAAGAGACCCAGTACTTC.